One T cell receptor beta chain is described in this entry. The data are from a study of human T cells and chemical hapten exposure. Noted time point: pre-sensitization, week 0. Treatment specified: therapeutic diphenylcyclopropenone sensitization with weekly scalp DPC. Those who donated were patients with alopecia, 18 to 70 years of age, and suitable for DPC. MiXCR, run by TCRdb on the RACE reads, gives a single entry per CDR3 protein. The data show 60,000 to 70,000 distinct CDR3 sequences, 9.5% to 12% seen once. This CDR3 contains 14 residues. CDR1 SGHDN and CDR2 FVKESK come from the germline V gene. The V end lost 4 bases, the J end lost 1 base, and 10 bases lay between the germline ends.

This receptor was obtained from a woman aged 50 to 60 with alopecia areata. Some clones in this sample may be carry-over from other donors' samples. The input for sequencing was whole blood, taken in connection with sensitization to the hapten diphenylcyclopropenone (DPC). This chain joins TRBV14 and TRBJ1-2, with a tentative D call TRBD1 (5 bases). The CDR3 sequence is CASSRGDHNYGYTF. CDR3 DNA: TGTGCCAGCAGCCGGGGGGATCATAACTATGGCTACACCTTC.